This T cell receptor beta chain was profiled in a study of blood T cell repertoires in COVID-19. As for the study in general: Samples taken during acute and convalescent COVID-19 were collected in the United States, Italy and Spain. Sample material is recorded as cDNA or gDNA derived from T cells, B-cell-depleted T cells, or PBMCs.

Methods used by the authors: Estimation of nucleated cell counts was performed using reference gene primer amplification. TCRdb's table, derived via immunoSEQ multiplex PCR, lists solely in-frame clones and lacks some. D and trimming were read from the DNA, whereas the V and J calls and clone size are those reported in that table. The sample includes some 31,000 clones, around nine tenths of them seen just once. After removal of 1 base from V and 8 bases from J, the junction contained 10 bases not matched to a gene. Germline CDR1 is SGHTA and CDR2 is FQGNSA. The CDR3 extends over 16 amino acids. The V and J genes are TRBV7-2 and TRBJ2-1, with TRBD2 identical over 8 bases. Sequenced input: peripheral blood. The clonotype was recovered from a human donor with active COVID-19. The donor label of this sample is uncertain. This chain's CDR3 is CASSLVTRGGLDEQFF. The CDR3 nucleotides read TGTGCCAGCAGCTTAGTCACCCGGGGGGGTTTGGATGAGCAGTTCTTC. The full variable domain, with the rest looked up from reference TRBV7-2 and TRBJ2-1, is GAGVSQSPSNKVTEKGKDVELRCDPISGHTALYWYRQSLGQGLEFLIYFQGNSAPDKSGLPSDRFSAERTGGSVSTLTIQRTQQEDSAVYLCASSLVTRGGLDEQFFGPGTRLTVL.